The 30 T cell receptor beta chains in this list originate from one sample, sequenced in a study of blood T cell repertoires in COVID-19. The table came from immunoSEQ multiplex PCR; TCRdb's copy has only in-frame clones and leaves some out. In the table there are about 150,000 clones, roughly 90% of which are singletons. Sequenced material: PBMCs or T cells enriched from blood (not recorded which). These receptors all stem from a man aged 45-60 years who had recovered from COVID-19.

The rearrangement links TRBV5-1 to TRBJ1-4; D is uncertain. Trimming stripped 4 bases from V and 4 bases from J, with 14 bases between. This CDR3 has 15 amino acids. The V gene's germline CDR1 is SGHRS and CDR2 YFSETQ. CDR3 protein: CASSPEVRYNEKLFF. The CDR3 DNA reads TGCGCCAGCAGCCCGGAGGTCAGATATAATGAAAAACTGTTTTTT. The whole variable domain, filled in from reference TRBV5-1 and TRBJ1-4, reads KAGVTQTPRYLIKTRGQQVTLSCSPISGHRSVSWYQQTPGQGLQFLFEYFSETQRNKGNFPGRFSGRQFSNSRSEMNVSTLELGDSALYLCASSPEVRYNEKLFFGSGTQLSVL.

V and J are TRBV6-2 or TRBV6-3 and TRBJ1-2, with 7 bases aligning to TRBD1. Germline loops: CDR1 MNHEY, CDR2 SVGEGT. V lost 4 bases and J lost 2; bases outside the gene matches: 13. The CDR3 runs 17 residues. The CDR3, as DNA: TGTGCCAGCAGTTTTACCGGGACAGACTCTTTAAACTATGGCTACACCTTC. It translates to CASSFTGTDSLNYGYTF.

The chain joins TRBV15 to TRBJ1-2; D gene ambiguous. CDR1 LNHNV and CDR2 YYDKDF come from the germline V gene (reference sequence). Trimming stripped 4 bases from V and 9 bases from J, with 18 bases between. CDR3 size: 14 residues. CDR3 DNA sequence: TGTGCCACCAGCACAAACGACCGGGGTTCGAGCTACACCTTC. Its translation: CATSTNDRGSSYTF.

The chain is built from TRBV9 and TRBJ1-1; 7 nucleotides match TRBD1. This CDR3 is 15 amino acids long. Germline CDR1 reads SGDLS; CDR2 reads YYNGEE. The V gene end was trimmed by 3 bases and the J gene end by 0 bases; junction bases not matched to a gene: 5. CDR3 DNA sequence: TGTGCCAGCAGCGCCAGGGGGAACATGAACACTGAAGCTTTCTTT. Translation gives CASSARGNMNTEAFF. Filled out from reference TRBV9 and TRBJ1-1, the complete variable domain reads DSGVTQTPKHLITATGQRVTLRCSPRSGDLSVYWYQQSLDQGLQFLIQYYNGEERAKGNILERFSAQQFPDLHSELNLSSLELGDSALYFCASSARGNMNTEAFFGQGTRLTVV.

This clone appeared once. CDR3 amino acids: CAISPGVSGELFF. Written as DNA, the CDR3 is TGTGCCATCAGCCCAGGGGTCTCCGGGGAGCTGTTTTTT. The rearrangement links TRBV10-3 to TRBJ2-2; D may be TRBD1 (6 bases). Germline values: CDR1 ENHRY, CDR2 SYGVKD. The CDR3 length is 13 residues. Trimming took 6 bases from V and 6 from J, leaving 11 bases between them.

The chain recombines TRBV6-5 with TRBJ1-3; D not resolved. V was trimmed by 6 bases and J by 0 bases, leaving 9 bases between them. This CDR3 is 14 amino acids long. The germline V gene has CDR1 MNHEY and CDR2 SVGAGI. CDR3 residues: CASRNTLSGNTIYF. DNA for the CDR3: TGTGCCAGCAGAAATACTCTCTCTGGAAACACCATATATTTT.

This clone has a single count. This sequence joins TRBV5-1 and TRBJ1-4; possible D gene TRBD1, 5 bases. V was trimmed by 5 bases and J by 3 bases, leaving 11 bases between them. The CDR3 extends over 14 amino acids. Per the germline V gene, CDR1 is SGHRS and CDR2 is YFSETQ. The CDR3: CASSYGGSNEKLFF. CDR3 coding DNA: TGCGCCAGCAGTTATGGGGGGTCTAATGAAAAACTGTTTTTT. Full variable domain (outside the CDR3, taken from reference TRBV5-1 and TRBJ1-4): KAGVTQTPRYLIKTRGQQVTLSCSPISGHRSVSWYQQTPGQGLQFLFEYFSETQRNKGNFPGRFSGRQFSNSRSEMNVSTLELGDSALYLCASSYGGSNEKLFFGSGTQLSVL.

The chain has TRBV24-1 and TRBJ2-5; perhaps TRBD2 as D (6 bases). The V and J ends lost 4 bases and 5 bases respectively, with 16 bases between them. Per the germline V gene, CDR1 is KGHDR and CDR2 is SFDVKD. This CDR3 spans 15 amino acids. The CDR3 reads CATSEPKEREETQYF. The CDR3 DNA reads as TGTGCCACCAGTGAACCGAAAGAACGGGAGGAGACCCAGTACTTC.

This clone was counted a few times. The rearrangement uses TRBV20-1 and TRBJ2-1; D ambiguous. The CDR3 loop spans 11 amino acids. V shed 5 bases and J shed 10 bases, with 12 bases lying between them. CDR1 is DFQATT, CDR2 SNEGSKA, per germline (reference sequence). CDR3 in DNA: TGCAGTGCTTTTTACGGCGGCGAGCAGTTCTTC. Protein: CSAFYGGEQFF.

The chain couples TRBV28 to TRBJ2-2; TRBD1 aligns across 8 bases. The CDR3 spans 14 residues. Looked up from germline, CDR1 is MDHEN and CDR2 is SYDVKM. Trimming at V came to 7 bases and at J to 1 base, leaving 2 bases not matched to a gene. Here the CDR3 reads CASKGQGNTGELFF. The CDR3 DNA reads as TGTGCCAGCAAAGGACAGGGGAACACCGGGGAGCTGTTTTTT.

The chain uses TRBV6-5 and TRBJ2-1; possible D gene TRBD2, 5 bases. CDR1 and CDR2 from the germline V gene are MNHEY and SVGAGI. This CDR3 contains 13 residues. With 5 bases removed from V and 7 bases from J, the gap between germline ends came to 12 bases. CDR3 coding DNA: TGTGCCAGCAGTCCTGGACTCTCGAATGAGCAGTTCTTC. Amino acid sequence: CASSPGLSNEQFF.

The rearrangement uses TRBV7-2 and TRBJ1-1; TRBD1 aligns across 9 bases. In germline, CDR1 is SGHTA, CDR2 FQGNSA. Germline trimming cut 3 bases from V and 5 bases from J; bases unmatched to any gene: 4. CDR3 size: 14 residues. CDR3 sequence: CASSFTGGGTEAFF. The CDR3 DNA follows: TGTGCCAGCAGCTTTACAGGGGGCGGTACTGAAGCTTTCTTT.

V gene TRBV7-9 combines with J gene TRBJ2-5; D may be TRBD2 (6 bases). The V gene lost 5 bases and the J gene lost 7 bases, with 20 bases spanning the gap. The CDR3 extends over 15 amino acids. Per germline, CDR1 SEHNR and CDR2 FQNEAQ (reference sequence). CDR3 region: CASSPRGFSAGTQYF. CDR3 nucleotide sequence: TGTGCCAGCAGCCCTCGGGGGTTCAGCGCGGGGACCCAGTACTTC.

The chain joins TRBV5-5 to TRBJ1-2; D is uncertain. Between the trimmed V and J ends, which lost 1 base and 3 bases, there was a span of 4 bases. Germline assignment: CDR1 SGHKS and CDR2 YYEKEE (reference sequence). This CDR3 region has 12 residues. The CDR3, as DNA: TGTGCCAGCAGCTTGCGGGACTATGGCTACACCTTC. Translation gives CASSLRDYGYTF. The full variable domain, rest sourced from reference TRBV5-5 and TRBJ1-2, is DAGVTQSPTHLIKTRGQQVTLRCSPISGHKSVSWYQQVLGQGPQFIFQYYEKEERGRGNFPDRFSARQFPNYSSELNVNALLLGDSALYLCASSLRDYGYTFGSGTRLTVV.

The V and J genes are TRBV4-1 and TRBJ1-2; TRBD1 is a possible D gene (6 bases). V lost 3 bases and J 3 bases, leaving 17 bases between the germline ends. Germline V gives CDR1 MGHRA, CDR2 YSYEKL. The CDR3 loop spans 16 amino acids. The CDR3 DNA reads TGCGCCAGCAGCCACATAGGTGGGGGCTTGCACTATGGCTACACCTTC. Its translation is CASSHIGGGLHYGYTF.

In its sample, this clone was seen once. DNA of the CDR3: TGCGCCAGCAGCTTGGAGGGGAACCTGGTACGTGGCTACACCTTC. It codes for CASSLEGNLVRGYTF. V and J are TRBV5-1 and TRBJ1-2, with D tentatively TRBD1 (5 bases). Trimming shortened V by 0 bases and J by 7 bases, and 16 bases separated the two germline ends. The CDR3 length is 15 residues. Germline lookup yields CDR1 SGHRS and CDR2 YFSETQ.

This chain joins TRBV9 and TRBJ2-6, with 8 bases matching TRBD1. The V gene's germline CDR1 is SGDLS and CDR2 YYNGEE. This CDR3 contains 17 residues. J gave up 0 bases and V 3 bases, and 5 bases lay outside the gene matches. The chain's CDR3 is CASSAGQGGSGANVLTF. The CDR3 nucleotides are TGTGCCAGCAGCGCCGGACAGGGTGGCTCTGGGGCCAACGTCCTGACTTTC. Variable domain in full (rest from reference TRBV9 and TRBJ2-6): DSGVTQTPKHLITATGQRVTLRCSPRSGDLSVYWYQQSLDQGLQFLIQYYNGEERAKGNILERFSAQQFPDLHSELNLSSLELGDSALYFCASSAGQGGSGANVLTFGAGSRLTVL.

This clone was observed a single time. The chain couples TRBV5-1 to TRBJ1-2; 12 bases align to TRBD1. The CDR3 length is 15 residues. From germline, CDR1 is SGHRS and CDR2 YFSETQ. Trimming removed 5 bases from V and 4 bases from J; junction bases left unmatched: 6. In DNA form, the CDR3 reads TGCGCCAGCAGTTCAGGGACAGGGGGCCCCTATGGCTACACCTTC. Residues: CASSSGTGGPYGYTF.

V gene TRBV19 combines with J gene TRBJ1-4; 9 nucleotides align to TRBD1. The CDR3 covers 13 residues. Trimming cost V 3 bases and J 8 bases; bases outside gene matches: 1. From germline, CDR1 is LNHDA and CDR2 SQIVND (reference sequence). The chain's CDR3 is CASSIDRGEKLFF. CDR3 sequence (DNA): TGTGCCAGTAGTATCGACAGGGGGGAAAAACTGTTTTTT.

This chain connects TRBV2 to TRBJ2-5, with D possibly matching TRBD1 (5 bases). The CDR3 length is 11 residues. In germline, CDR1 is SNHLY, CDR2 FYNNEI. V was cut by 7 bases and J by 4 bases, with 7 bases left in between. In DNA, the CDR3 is TGTGCCAGCAAAAGGGGAGAGACCCAGTACTTC. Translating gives CASKRGETQYF.

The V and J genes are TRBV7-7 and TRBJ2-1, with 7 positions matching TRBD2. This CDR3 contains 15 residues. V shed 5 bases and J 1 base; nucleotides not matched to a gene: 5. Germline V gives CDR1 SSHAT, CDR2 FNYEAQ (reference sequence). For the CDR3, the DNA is TGTGCCAGCAGCAAAGGACTAGTATCCTACAATGAGCAGTTCTTC. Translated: CASSKGLVSYNEQFF.

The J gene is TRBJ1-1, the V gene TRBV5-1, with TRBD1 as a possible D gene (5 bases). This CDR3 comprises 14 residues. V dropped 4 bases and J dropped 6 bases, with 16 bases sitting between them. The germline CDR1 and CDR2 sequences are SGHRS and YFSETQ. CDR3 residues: CASSSGTPGAEAFF. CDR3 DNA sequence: TGCGCCAGCAGCAGCGGGACGCCCGGGGCTGAAGCTTTCTTT.

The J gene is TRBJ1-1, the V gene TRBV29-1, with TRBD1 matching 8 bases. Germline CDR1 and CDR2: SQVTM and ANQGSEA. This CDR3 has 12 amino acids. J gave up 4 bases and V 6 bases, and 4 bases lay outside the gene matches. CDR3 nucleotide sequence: TGCAGCGTGGATACAGGGGGCACTGAAGCTTTCTTT. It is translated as CSVDTGGTEAFF.

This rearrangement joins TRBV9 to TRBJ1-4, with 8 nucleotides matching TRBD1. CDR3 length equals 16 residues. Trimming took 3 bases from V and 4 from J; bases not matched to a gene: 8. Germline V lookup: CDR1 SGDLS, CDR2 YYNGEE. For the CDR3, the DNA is TGTGCCAGCAGCGGGGAAACAGGGGGGATTAATGAAAAACTGTTTTTT. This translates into CASSGETGGINEKLFF.

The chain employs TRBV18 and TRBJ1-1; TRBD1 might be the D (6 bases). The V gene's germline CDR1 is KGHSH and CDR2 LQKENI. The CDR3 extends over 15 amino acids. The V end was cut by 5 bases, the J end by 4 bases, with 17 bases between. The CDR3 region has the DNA TGTGCCAGCTCAGTAGGACAGAAATCTTTCACTGAAGCTTTCTTT. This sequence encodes CASSVGQKSFTEAFF.

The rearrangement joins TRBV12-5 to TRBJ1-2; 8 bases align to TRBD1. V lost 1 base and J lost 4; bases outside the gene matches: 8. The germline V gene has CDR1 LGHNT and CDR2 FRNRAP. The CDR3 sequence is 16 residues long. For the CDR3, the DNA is TGTGCTAGTGGTTTGGACGGACAGGGTGTAATCTATGGCTACACCTTC. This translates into CASGLDGQGVIYGYTF. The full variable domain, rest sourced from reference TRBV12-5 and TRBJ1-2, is DARVTQTPRHKVTEMGQEVTMRCQPILGHNTVFWYRQTMMQGLELLAYFRNRAPLDDSGMPKDRFSAEMPDATLATLKIQPSEPRDSAVYFCASGLDGQGVIYGYTFGSGTRLTVV.

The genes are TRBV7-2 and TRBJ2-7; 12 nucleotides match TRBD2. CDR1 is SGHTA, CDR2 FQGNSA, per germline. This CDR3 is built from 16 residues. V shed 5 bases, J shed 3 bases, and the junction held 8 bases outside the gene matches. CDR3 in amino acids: CASSRTTSGSIYEQYF. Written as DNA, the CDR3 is TGTGCCAGCAGCCGTACGACTAGCGGGAGTATCTACGAGCAGTACTTC.

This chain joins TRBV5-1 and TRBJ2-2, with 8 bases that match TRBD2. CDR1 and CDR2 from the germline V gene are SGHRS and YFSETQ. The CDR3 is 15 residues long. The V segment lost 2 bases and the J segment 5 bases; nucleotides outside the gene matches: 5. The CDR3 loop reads CASSLSGSGTGELFF. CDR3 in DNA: TGCGCCAGCAGCTTAAGCGGGAGCGGGACCGGGGAGCTGTTTTTT.

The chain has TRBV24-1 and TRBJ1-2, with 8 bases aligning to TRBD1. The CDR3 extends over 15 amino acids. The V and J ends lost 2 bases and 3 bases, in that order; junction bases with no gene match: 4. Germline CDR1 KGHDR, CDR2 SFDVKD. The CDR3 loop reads CATSDSTGEDYGYTF. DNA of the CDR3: TGTGCCACCAGTGATTCGACAGGGGAGGACTATGGCTACACCTTC.

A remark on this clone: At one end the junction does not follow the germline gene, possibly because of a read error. The CDR3 sequence is CASSIEHLGQGGQPQHF. DNA for the CDR3: TGTGCCAGTAGCATAGAACACCTCGGACAGGGAGGTCAGCCCCAGCATTTT. The chain has TRBV19 and TRBJ1-5; TRBD1 matches 8 bases. The CDR3 is 17 residues long. CDR1 and CDR2 (germline): LNHDA, SQIVND (reference sequence).